The present entry profiles one TCR beta chain with its context. Its antigen remains unidentified. The data were taken from a study of shared clonotypes between healthy human individuals. Across the study: Each donor's CD8 memory used one plate, CD8 naive two, each CD4 subset three. The study's findings and limits: Shared across a few donors were roughly 5.3% of the naive CD4 clonotypes.

Assay used: immunoSEQ multiplex PCR; TCRdb lists only in-frame clones, some missing. The sample lists some 2,100,000 clones, under 97% seen once, with less than 0.15% in the top ten. Trimming took off 5 bases at V and 6 bases at J, with 17 bases between the two ends. CDR3 length: 14 residues. Germline values: CDR1 SEHNR, CDR2 FQNEAQ (reference sequence). The chain has TRBV7-9 and TRBJ2-7, with D unresolved. The receptor's source is a man in his late teens or twenties in good health. Sequenced material: naive CD4+ T cells sorted from blood. Subset described: CD45RA+ positively selected. In DNA form, the CDR3 reads TGTGCCAGCAGCCGCCTAACACCTTCCCCCGAGCAGTACTTC. Translating gives CASSRLTPSPEQYF.